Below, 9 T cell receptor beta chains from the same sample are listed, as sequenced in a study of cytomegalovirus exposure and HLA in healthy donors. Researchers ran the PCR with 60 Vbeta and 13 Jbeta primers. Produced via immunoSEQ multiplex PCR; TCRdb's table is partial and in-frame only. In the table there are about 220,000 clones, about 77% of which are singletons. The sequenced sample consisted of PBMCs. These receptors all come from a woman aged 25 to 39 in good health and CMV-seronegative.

The chain's CDR3 is CASSPGTGTWNEQFF. CDR3 bases: TGTGCCAGCTCCCCCGGGACAGGAACCTGGAATGAGCAGTTCTTC. This sequence joins TRBV27 and TRBJ2-1, with TRBD1 matching over 8 bases. The CDR3 has 15 amino acids. Germline V gene data show CDR1 as MNHEY and CDR2 as SMNVEV (reference sequence). Trimming at V came to 8 bases and at J to 7 bases, leaving 13 bases not matched to a gene.

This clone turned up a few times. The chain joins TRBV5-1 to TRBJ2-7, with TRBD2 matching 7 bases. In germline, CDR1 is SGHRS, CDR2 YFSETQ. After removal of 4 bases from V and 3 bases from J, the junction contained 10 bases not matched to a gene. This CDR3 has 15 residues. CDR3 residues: CASSPSPGRIYEQYF. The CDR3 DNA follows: TGCGCCAGCAGCCCCTCTCCCGGGAGGATCTACGAGCAGTACTTC.

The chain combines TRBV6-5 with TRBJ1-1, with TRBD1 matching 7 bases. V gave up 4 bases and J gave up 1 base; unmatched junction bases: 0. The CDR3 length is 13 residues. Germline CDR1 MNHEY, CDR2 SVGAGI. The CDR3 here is CASSWTGNTEAFF. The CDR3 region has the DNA TGTGCCAGCAGTTGGACAGGGAACACTGAAGCTTTCTTT.

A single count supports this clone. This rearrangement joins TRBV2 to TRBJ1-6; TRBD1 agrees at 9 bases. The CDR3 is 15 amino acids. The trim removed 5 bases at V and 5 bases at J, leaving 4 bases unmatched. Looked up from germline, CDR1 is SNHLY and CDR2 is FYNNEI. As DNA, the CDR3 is TGTGCCAGCAGTTTACAGGGGGCGGATAATTCACCCCTCCACTTT. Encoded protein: CASSLQGADNSPLHF.

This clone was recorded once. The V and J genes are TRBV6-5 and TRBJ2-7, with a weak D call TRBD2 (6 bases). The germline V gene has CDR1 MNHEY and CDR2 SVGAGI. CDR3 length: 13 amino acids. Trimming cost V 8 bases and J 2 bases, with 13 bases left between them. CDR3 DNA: TGTGCCAGCGGAAGGCGGGATCCCTACGAGCAGTACTTC. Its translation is CASGRRDPYEQYF.

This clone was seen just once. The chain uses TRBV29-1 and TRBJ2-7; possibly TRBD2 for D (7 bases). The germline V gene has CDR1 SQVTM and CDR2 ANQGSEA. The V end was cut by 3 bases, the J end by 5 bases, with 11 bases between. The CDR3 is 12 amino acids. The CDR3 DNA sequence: TGCAGCGTTGAGGGGGGGCTAAACGAGCAGTACTTC. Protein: CSVEGGLNEQYF.

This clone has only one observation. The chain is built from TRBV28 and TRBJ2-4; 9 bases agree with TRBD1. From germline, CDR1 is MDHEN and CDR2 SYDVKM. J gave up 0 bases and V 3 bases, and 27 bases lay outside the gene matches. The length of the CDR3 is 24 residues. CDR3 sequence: CASSFFGNRGPRGGAPLAKNIQYF. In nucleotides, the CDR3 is TGTGCCAGCAGTTTCTTTGGCAACAGGGGGCCACGAGGCGGGGCCCCTTTAGCCAAAAACATTCAGTACTTC.

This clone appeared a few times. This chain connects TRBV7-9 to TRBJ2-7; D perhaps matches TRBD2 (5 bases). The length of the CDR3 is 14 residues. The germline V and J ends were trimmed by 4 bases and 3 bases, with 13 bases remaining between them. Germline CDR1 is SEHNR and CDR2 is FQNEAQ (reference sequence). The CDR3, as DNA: TGTGCCAGCAGCTCGGACTCCTACTTCTACGAGCAGTACTTC. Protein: CASSSDSYFYEQYF. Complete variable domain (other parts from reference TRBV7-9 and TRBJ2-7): DTGVSQNPRHKITKRGQNVTFRCDPISEHNRLYWYRQTLGQGPEFLTYFQNEAQLEKSRLLSDRFSAERPKGSFSTLEIQRTEQGDSAMYLCASSSDSYFYEQYFGPGTRLTVT.

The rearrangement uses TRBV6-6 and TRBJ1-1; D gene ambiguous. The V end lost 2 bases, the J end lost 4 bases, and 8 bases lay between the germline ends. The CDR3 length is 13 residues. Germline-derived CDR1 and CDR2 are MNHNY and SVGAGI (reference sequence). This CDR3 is CASSYGAGTEAFF. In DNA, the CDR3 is TGTGCCAGCAGTTACGGAGCTGGCACTGAAGCTTTCTTT.